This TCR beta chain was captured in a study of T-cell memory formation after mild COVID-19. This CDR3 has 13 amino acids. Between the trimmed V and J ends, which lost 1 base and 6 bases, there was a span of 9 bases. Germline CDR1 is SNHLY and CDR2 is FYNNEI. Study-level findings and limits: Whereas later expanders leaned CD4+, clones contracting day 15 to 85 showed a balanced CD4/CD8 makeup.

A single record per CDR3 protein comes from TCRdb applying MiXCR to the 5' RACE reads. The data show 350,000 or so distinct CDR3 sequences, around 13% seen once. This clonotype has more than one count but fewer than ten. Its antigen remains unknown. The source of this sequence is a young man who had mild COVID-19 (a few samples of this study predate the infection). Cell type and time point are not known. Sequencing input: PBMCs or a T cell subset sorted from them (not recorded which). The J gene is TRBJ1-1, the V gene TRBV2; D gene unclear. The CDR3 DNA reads TGTGCCAGCAGTGAAGTGAGTCGGTCTGAAGCTTTCTTT. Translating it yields CASSEVSRSEAFF. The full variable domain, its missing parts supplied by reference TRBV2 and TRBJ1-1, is EPEVTQTPSHQVTQMGQEVILRCVPISNHLYFYWYRQILGQKVEFLVSFYNNEISEKSEIFDDQFSVERPDGSNFTLKIRSTKLEDSAMYFCASSEVSRSEAFFGQGTRLTVV.